These 14 T cell receptor beta chains originate from one sample sequenced in a study of beta chain features in type 1 diabetes. The sequenced template was cDNA made from the entire isolated RNA. Generated by immunoSEQ multiplex PCR, the TCRdb table keeps only in-frame clones and is missing some. In the table there are around 250,000 clones, roughly two thirds of which are singletons. Specimen: naive CD4+ T cells from blood. The receptors originated from a man under 40 in good health.

This clone occurred once. This chain links TRBV2 with TRBJ2-3; no clear D gene. Germline V CDR1 and CDR2: SNHLY, FYNNEI. The CDR3 loop spans 12 amino acids. Trimming removed 5 bases at V and 0 bases at J, with 3 bases between. DNA for the CDR3: TGTGCCAGCAGTTGGAGCACAGATACGCAGTATTTT. This translates into CASSWSTDTQYF.

V is TRBV14 and J is TRBJ2-2; unclear D gene. The CDR3 spans 14 residues. Deletions cut 4 bases from V and 1 base from J, with 7 bases between. Germline-derived CDR1 and CDR2 are SGHDN and FVKESK. CDR3: CASSRLKNTGELFF. The CDR3 bases are TGTGCCAGCAGCCGCCTAAAGAACACCGGGGAGCTGTTTTTT.

The chain couples TRBV25-1 to TRBJ2-2; no clear D. Germline V gene data show CDR1 as MGHDK and CDR2 as SYGVNS. Trimming left V 5 bases short and J 1 base short, with 11 bases between. The CDR3 runs to 15 residues. CDR3 region: CASSFRSLNTGELFF. In DNA, the CDR3 is TGTGCCAGCAGTTTCAGGAGCCTGAACACCGGGGAGCTGTTTTTT.

The chain recombines TRBV7-8 with TRBJ2-7; tentative D call: TRBD1 (6 bases). Germline CDR1 is SGHVS and CDR2 is FQNEAQ. The CDR3 sequence is 14 residues long. V dropped 5 bases and J dropped 1 base, with 12 bases sitting between them. This chain's CDR3 is CASSVRDISYEQYF. CDR3 in DNA: TGTGCCAGCAGCGTCCGGGACATTTCCTACGAGCAGTACTTC.

This rearrangement joins TRBV5-1 to TRBJ1-2; 10 bases fit TRBD1. The germline gives CDR1 SGHRS, CDR2 YFSETQ. The trim removed 4 bases at V and 7 bases at J, leaving 4 bases unmatched. This CDR3 region has 13 residues. DNA for the CDR3: TGCGCCAGCAGCCCCGGGACAGGGGTTGGCTACACCTTC. Amino acids: CASSPGTGVGYTF.

CDR3 sequence: CASSYTGSSTYEQYF. In DNA, the CDR3 is TGTGCCAGCAGTTACACCGGGTCATCCACCTACGAGCAGTACTTC. This chain uses TRBV6-5 with TRBJ2-7; D remains unclear. Trimming took off 2 bases at V and 2 bases at J, with 13 bases between the two ends. The CDR3 consists of 15 residues. Germline assignment: CDR1 MNHEY and CDR2 SVGAGI.

This clone was observed a single time. The rearrangement uses TRBV29-1 and TRBJ1-2, with D hard to call. The length of the CDR3 is 11 residues. The germline V gene encodes CDR1 SQVTM and CDR2 ANQGSEA. V lost 4 bases and J lost 4, with 7 bases in between. The CDR3 DNA reads TGCAGCGTTGGTGAAAGCTATGGCTACACCTTC. It codes for CSVGESYGYTF. Based on the CDR3 plus reference TRBV29-1 and TRBJ1-2, the full variable domain is SAVISQKPSRDICQRGTSLTIQCQVDSQVTMMFWYRQQPGQSLTLIATANQGSEATYESGFVIDKFPISRPNLTFSTLTVSNMSPEDSSIYLCSVGESYGYTFGSGTRLTVV.

About this clone itself: Distinct nucleotide sequences in the sample also encode this CDR3. This chain connects TRBV30 to TRBJ2-4; no definite D call. Germline CDR1 is GTSNPN and CDR2 is SVGIG (reference sequence). The V end lost 3 bases, the J end lost 1 base, and 7 bases lay between the germline ends. The CDR3 covers 13 residues. As DNA, the CDR3 is TGTGCCTGGAGAGCTGGGGCCAAAAACATTCAGTACTTC. This translates into CAWRAGAKNIQYF.

This chain connects TRBV6-5 to TRBJ2-7, with D possibly being TRBD2 (5 bases). Germline CDR1 and CDR2: MNHEY and SVGAGI. Deletions cut 4 bases from V and 3 bases from J, with 16 bases between. CDR3 length equals 15 residues. This CDR3 is CASSSLGSADYEQYF. As DNA, the CDR3 is TGTGCCAGCAGTTCCCTTGGTAGCGCCGACTACGAGCAGTACTTC.

This sequence joins TRBV10-3 and TRBJ2-7; a weak D match, TRBD2 (6 bases). Germline CDR1 ENHRY, CDR2 SYGVKD. V was shortened by 7 bases and J by 0 bases, with 10 bases between the two germline ends. This CDR3 spans 13 amino acids. The DNA for the CDR3 is TGTGCCATCACGGGAGATAGCTCCTACGAGCAGTACTTC. Protein sequence: CAITGDSSYEQYF.

The chain carries TRBV7-2 and TRBJ2-3, with D perhaps being TRBD1 or TRBD2 (5 bases each). Trimming left V 4 bases short and J 3 bases short, with 11 bases between. Germline V gives CDR1 SGHTA, CDR2 FQGNSA. This CDR3 comprises 14 residues. CDR3 residues: CASSSPWGTDTQYF. The CDR3 DNA sequence: TGTGCCAGCAGCTCCCCTTGGGGGACAGATACGCAGTATTTT.

This clone was picked up one time. This chain links TRBV4-3 with TRBJ2-1; 11 bases match TRBD2. Germline CDR1 LGHNA, CDR2 YSLEER. The CDR3 consists of 20 residues. V was clipped by 0 bases and J by 0 bases; unmatched bases: 10. CDR3 DNA: TGCGCCAGCAGCCAAGATGTAGTGTCGACTAGCGGGAACTCCTACAATGAGCAGTTCTTC. It specifies CASSQDVVSTSGNSYNEQFF.

This chain's CDR3 is CSGALGGTGPYEQYF. The CDR3, as DNA: TGCAGCGGTGCACTGGGGGGGACAGGGCCCTACGAGCAGTACTTC. The chain carries TRBV29-1 and TRBJ2-7; 9 bases are a match to TRBD1. The V and J ends lost 7 bases and 2 bases, in that order; junction bases with no gene match: 12. This CDR3 region has 15 residues. Germline V gene data show CDR1 as SQVTM and CDR2 as ANQGSEA.

V usage is TRBV5-1 and J usage is TRBJ2-7; D gene ambiguous. CDR3 length: 13 amino acids. V was shortened by 0 bases and J by 4 bases, with 8 bases between the two germline ends. The V gene's germline CDR1 is SGHRS and CDR2 YFSETQ. CDR3 loop: CASSLVDWYEQYF. As DNA, the CDR3 is TGCGCCAGCAGCTTGGTGGATTGGTACGAGCAGTACTTC.